A selection of T cell receptor beta chains follows, all from one sample in a study of T-cell reconstitution after alpha-beta-depleted transplantation in children. In TCRdb, the PCR reads were re-called with MiXCR into one record per CDR3 protein. The sample holds roughly 490,000 distinct CDR3 sequences, about an eighth seen once. The material sequenced was PBMCs, mostly from graft donor cells, taken 180 days after TCRalphabeta/CD19-depleted stem cell transplant. The receptors were gathered from a female patient aged 2-10 years who had a stem cell transplant for aplastic anemia, so the T cells may come from the graft donor. Both conserved end residues are trimmed from each CDR3. Each record gives: J gene, V gene, CDR3 protein.

J gene: TRBJ2-1; V gene: TRBV6-2/TRBV6-3; CDR3 protein: ASSLIGGLEQF
J gene: TRBJ2-5; V gene: TRBV15; CDR3 protein: ATSRDSSRGETQY
J gene: TRBJ2-5; V gene: TRBV6-6; CDR3 protein: ASSYLRGVGQY
J gene: TRBJ2-4; V gene: TRBV14; CDR3 protein: ASSRGAGNIQY
J gene: TRBJ2-7; V gene: TRBV7-8; CDR3 protein: ASRNDGTRYEQY
J gene: TRBJ1-4; V gene: TRBV5-1; CDR3 protein: ASSYGTRCEKLF
J gene: TRBJ2-6; V gene: TRBV28; CDR3 protein: ASSFNFGIHLTGANVLT
J gene: TRBJ1-2; V gene: TRBV7-8; CDR3 protein: ASSSGEAYGYT
J gene: TRBJ2-1; V gene: TRBV10-3; CDR3 protein: AISEPRTSGRSYNEQF
J gene: TRBJ2-1; V gene: TRBV5-1; CDR3 protein: ASSSVPDYNEQF
J gene: TRBJ1-1; V gene: TRBV27; CDR3 protein: ASSLGNTGNTEAF
J gene: TRBJ1-5; V gene: TRBV4-3; CDR3 protein: ASSQYVGSNQPQH
J gene: TRBJ2-7; V gene: TRBV20-1; CDR3 protein: SAVTGPPEQY
J gene: TRBJ1-1; V gene: TRBV29-1; CDR3 protein: SAKGRTQNTEAF
J gene: TRBJ2-5; V gene: TRBV29-1; CDR3 protein: SVDSFTGGETQY
J gene: TRBJ1-2; V gene: TRBV28; CDR3 protein: ASSSYTSPDGYGYT
J gene: TRBJ1-4; V gene: TRBV5-1; CDR3 protein: ASSLRTGANEKLF
J gene: TRBJ2-2; V gene: TRBV6-5; CDR3 protein: ASSPDQSELF
J gene: TRBJ2-3; V gene: TRBV5-6; CDR3 protein: ASSLFREVTDTQY
J gene: TRBJ2-6; V gene: TRBV28; CDR3 protein: ASSLSISGANVLT
J gene: TRBJ1-1; V gene: TRBV28; CDR3 protein: ASQIQARTEAF
J gene: TRBJ2-2; V gene: TRBV9; CDR3 protein: ASSVGLAVNTGELF
J gene: TRBJ2-3; V gene: TRBV6-1; CDR3 protein: ASSEALGGMTDTQY
J gene: TRBJ2-7; V gene: TRBV28; CDR3 protein: ASRGLAPDYEQY
J gene: TRBJ2-3; V gene: TRBV25-1; CDR3 protein: ASSESLASSTDTQY
J gene: TRBJ2-7; V gene: TRBV27; CDR3 protein: ASSLRFGIPYEQY